The clone carrying this T cell receptor beta chain turned up a few times. No antigen is known for it. The sample originates from a study of regulatory T cells in long-lasting Graves disease. Points from the study as a whole: Favored usage of TRBV28, TRBJ1-2 and TRBJ2-5 was recorded in persistent disease. In persistent patients, shared public clonotypes (roughly 2,700) outnumbered those in new patients (approximately 880).

V lost 7 bases and J lost 1; bases outside the gene matches: 7. CDR3 length equals 15 residues. Germline CDR1 and CDR2: ENHRY and SYGVKD. Time point described: persistent/refractory GD, antithyroid drugs over 5 years with positive TRAb. The TCR library was made from RNA extracted from PBMCs. Criteria from the American Thyroid Association guidelines were applied to diagnose Graves' disease. According to the study, TCR beta libraries were built with iRepertoire HTBI primers and CDR3-region Arm-PCR. TCRdb used MiXCR to reprocess the multiplex PCR reads, holding one entry per CDR3 protein. This sample has about 290,000 distinct CDR3 sequences; more than 20% occur once, and the top ten carry 45% to 70%.

This receptor was obtained from a female donor with Graves disease. Sequencing was performed on peripheral blood mononuclear cells (PBMCs), taken when the disease was refractory, from a patient treated with antithyroid drugs. The chain is built from TRBV10-3 and TRBJ1-1; TRBD1 agrees at 9 bases. The CDR3 DNA reads TGTGCCATCACCCCGAACAGGGGGCAGAACACTGAAGCTTTCTTT. It translates to CAITPNRGQNTEAFF.